Each of the 26 T cell receptor beta chains below was sequenced from the same sample in a study of T cells in Graves' hyperthyroidism and ophthalmopathy. The investigators amplified TCR beta CDR3 regions from RNA transcripts. The HTBI set primed first-round TCR CDR3 RT-PCR. TCRdb processed the multiplex PCR reads anew with MiXCR; each CDR3 protein has one entry. The sample shows about 420,000 distinct CDR3 sequences, 15% to 18% of them seen only once. Sequencing was performed on blood. The receptor set was obtained from a woman between 18 and 30 years old with Graves' hyperthyroidism.

This clonotype has a count of ten or more. The gene calls are TRBV20-1 and TRBJ2-5, with a tentative D call TRBD2 (5 bases). The germline gives CDR1 DFQATT, CDR2 SNEGSKA (reference sequence). Trimming left V 4 bases short and J 1 base short, with 19 bases between. The CDR3 length is 16 residues. CDR3 sequence (DNA): TGCAGTGCTAACCGGGCTGCGGGCGGTTTCCAAGAGACCCAGTACTTC. Translating gives CSANRAAGGFQETQYF.

This clonotype came up many times. J is TRBJ2-4 and V is TRBV7-9, with 7 bases matching TRBD1. The germline CDR1 and CDR2 sequences are SEHNR and FQNEAQ (reference sequence). CDR3 size: 16 residues. The ends lost 5 bases at V and 1 base at J; junction bases unmatched: 8. The CDR3 region has the DNA TGTGCCAGCAGCCCCCCAGGGGGAGCCGCCAAAAACATTCAGTACTTC. Translated: CASSPPGGAAKNIQYF.

At least ten counts were recorded for this clonotype. The CDR3 DNA sequence: TGCGCCAGCAGCTTGGAAGGGCTCAACTATGGCTACACCTTC. This sequence encodes CASSLEGLNYGYTF. The chain is built from TRBV5-1 and TRBJ1-2; D not certain. The CDR3 loop spans 14 amino acids. Germline assignment: CDR1 SGHRS and CDR2 YFSETQ. V was shortened by 0 bases and J by 2 bases, with 8 bases between the two germline ends.

The sample holds a few counts of this clonotype. The chain uses TRBV5-5 and TRBJ2-5; D perhaps matches TRBD2 (5 bases). CDR1 SGHKS and CDR2 YYEKEE come from the germline V gene (reference sequence). The ends were cut back, 6 bases at V and 8 bases at J, with 23 bases in the middle. The CDR3 has 15 amino acids. The CDR3 DNA sequence: TGTGCCAGCACCTTAAACGGGCTTCGACGGGAAACCCAGTACTTC. Translation gives CASTLNGLRRETQYF.

At least ten counts were recorded for this clonotype. The V call is TRBV12-5, the J call TRBJ2-1; TRBD2 matches 12 bases. V was pared by 2 bases and J by 8 bases, with 7 bases of the junction left unmatched. The CDR3 is 16 amino acids. Germline V gene data show CDR1 as LGHNT and CDR2 as FRNRAP. CDR3 protein: CASGLPLAGGFHEQFF. DNA of the CDR3: TGTGCTAGTGGTTTGCCACTAGCGGGGGGTTTCCATGAGCAGTTCTTC.

There are many counts of this clonotype. The rearrangement links TRBV5-1 to TRBJ2-7; TRBD2 matches 9 bases. The CDR3 consists of 17 residues. CDR1 and CDR2 (germline): SGHRS, YFSETQ. The J segment lost 7 bases and the V segment lost 6 bases, leaving 20 bases of the junction unmatched. The CDR3 sequence: CASTQNFGRLAGSEQYF. The CDR3 DNA follows: TGCGCCAGCACCCAGAATTTCGGACGGCTAGCGGGAAGTGAGCAGTACTTC. The full variable domain, its missing parts supplied by reference TRBV5-1 and TRBJ2-7, is KAGVTQTPRYLIKTRGQQVTLSCSPISGHRSVSWYQQTPGQGLQFLFEYFSETQRNKGNFPGRFSGRQFSNSRSEMNVSTLELGDSALYLCASTQNFGRLAGSEQYFGPGTRLTVT.

In its sample, this clonotype was seen many times. V gene TRBV6-1 combines with J gene TRBJ1-5, with 8 bases aligning to TRBD1. In germline, CDR1 is MNHNS, CDR2 SASEGT. The CDR3 is 16 amino acids. The ends lost 3 bases at V and 6 bases at J; junction bases unmatched: 10. The CDR3 DNA reads as TGTGCCAGCAGTGACCACGCAGGGACAGGTTTTCAGCCCCAGCATTTT. Translation: CASSDHAGTGFQPQHF.

This clonotype has just a few counts. This may be a read error: a much more frequent sequence differs by one nucleotide. The V call is TRBV2, the J call TRBJ2-1; 7 nucleotides line up with TRBD2. CDR1 and CDR2 from the germline V gene are SNHLY and FYNNEI. The CDR3 covers 14 residues. The CDR3: CACSEMRLADEQFF. CDR3 nucleotide sequence: TGTGCCTGCAGTGAAATGAGACTAGCAGATGAGCAGTTCTTC.

This clonotype occurred a few times. CDR3 residues: CAISRGNEQFF. The CDR3 bases are TGTGCCATCTCCCGGGGGAATGAGCAGTTCTTC. The chain joins TRBV10-3 to TRBJ2-1, with D perhaps matching TRBD2 (6 bases). The CDR3 totals 11 residues. Germline CDR1 and CDR2: ENHRY and SYGVKD. Between the trimmed V and J ends, which lost 8 bases and 7 bases, there was a span of 9 bases.

The sample holds one count of this clonotype. V gene TRBV30 combines with J gene TRBJ1-1, with a weak D call TRBD1 (6 bases). There are 18 residues in the CDR3. Germline V CDR1 and CDR2: GTSNPN, SVGIG (reference sequence). V lost 4 bases and J lost 4, with 28 bases in between. In nucleotides, the CDR3 is TGTGCCTGGACCCCGACCGGGACATCCCCTAGGTTGGGCACTGAAGCTTTCTTT. It codes for CAWTPTGTSPRLGTEAFF.

This clonotype showed up just a few times. The chain has TRBV18 and TRBJ1-4, with D perhaps matching TRBD1 (6 bases). This CDR3 spans 15 amino acids. The V and J ends lost 2 bases and 5 bases respectively, with 12 bases between them. The germline V gene encodes CDR1 KGHSH and CDR2 LQKENI. CDR3 DNA: TGTGCCAGCTCACCATACCAGGGGCAAAATGAAAAACTGTTTTTT. It encodes CASSPYQGQNEKLFF.

As for this clonotype: A much larger clone lies a single base off, so this may be a read error. The rearrangement uses TRBV12-3 or TRBV12-4 and TRBJ1-1; 7 nucleotides agree with TRBD1. The CDR3 loop spans 12 amino acids. CDR3 sequence (DNA): TGTGCCGGCAGTGAAGGACAGGCTGAAGCTTTCTTT. Protein product: CAGSEGQAEAFF.

This clonotype was recorded a few times. The J gene is TRBJ2-7, the V gene TRBV4-2; the match to TRBD2 covers 7 bases. Trimming took 0 bases from V and 9 from J; bases not matched to a gene: 11. This CDR3 region has 15 residues. Germline CDR1 and CDR2: LGHNA and YNFKEQ. The CDR3 here is CASSQDPSGVRGQYF. CDR3 in DNA: TGTGCCAGCAGCCAAGATCCTAGCGGAGTACGTGGGCAGTACTTC.

The rearrangement links TRBV12-3 or TRBV12-4 to TRBJ2-7; the match to TRBD2 covers 15 bases. The CDR3 spans 18 residues. Trimming at V came to 4 bases and at J to 0 bases, leaving 7 bases not matched to a gene. CDR3 DNA: TGTGCCAGCAGTTCTCGGACTAGCGGGAGGGCCCTCTCCTACGAGCAGTACTTC. Its translation: CASSSRTSGRALSYEQYF.

This clonotype was counted at least ten times. This chain connects TRBV20-1 to TRBJ2-3; 9 bases line up with TRBD1. The CDR3 loop spans 15 amino acids. J gave up 8 bases and V 6 bases, and 15 bases lay outside the gene matches. Germline V lookup: CDR1 DFQATT, CDR2 SNEGSKA (reference sequence). CDR3 sequence: CSASQTGTGIGTQYF. In nucleotides, the CDR3 is TGCAGTGCCTCCCAAACCGGGACAGGGATAGGTACGCAGTATTTT.

This clonotype was counted many times. The rearrangement joins TRBV5-1 to TRBJ2-3; 7 positions agree with TRBD2. Germline CDR1 reads SGHRS; CDR2 reads YFSETQ. There are 15 residues in the CDR3. The V segment lost 1 base and the J segment 4 bases; nucleotides outside the gene matches: 6. Here the CDR3 DNA reads TGCGCCAGCAGCTTGAATGCGGGAGTGTCAGATACGCAGTATTTT. Amino acids: CASSLNAGVSDTQYF. Supplemented by reference TRBV5-1 and TRBJ2-3, the full variable domain reads KAGVTQTPRYLIKTRGQQVTLSCSPISGHRSVSWYQQTPGQGLQFLFEYFSETQRNKGNFPGRFSGRQFSNSRSEMNVSTLELGDSALYLCASSLNAGVSDTQYFGPGTRLTVL.

This clonotype was detected ten times or more. The genes are TRBV5-5 and TRBJ2-1; TRBD1 is a possible D gene (5 bases). This CDR3 region has 16 residues. Between the trimmed V and J ends, which lost 0 bases and 4 bases, there was a span of 14 bases. Germline CDR1 and CDR2: SGHKS and YYEKEE (reference sequence). The DNA for the CDR3 is TGTGCCAGCAGCTTGGGGAACCCGACAGTATACAATGAGCAGTTCTTC. It is translated as CASSLGNPTVYNEQFF.

This clonotype came up many times. The rearrangement joins TRBV6-1 to TRBJ1-1, with D maybe TRBD1 (6 bases). V was trimmed by 4 bases and J by 0 bases, leaving 18 bases between them. Germline V gene lookup returns CDR1 MNHNS and CDR2 SASEGT. This CDR3 region has 17 residues. In nucleotides, the CDR3 is TGTGCCAGCAGTGGTAGGGGACAAGCACTCATGAACACTGAAGCTTTCTTT. Translating gives CASSGRGQALMNTEAFF.

This clonotype came up a few times. This CDR3 is CASRQGAGNIQYF. The CDR3 DNA reads as TGTGCCAGCCGACAGGGGGCGGGAAACATTCAGTACTTC. The chain uses TRBV12-3 or TRBV12-4 and TRBJ2-4, with 10 bases aligning to TRBD1. CDR3 length: 13 amino acids. V was clipped by 8 bases and J by 6 bases; unmatched bases: 4.

This clonotype was seen at least ten times. The chain is built from TRBV5-1 and TRBJ2-7, with 15 bases fitting TRBD2. J gave up 6 bases and V 4 bases, and 17 bases lay outside the gene matches. This CDR3 contains 19 residues. Germline values: CDR1 SGHRS, CDR2 YFSETQ. This CDR3 is CASSPDAGTSGRYHFEQYF. CDR3 nucleotide sequence: TGCGCCAGCAGCCCTGACGCCGGGACTAGCGGGAGGTACCACTTCGAGCAGTACTTC. The whole variable domain, remainder taken from reference TRBV5-1 and TRBJ2-7, is KAGVTQTPRYLIKTRGQQVTLSCSPISGHRSVSWYQQTPGQGLQFLFEYFSETQRNKGNFPGRFSGRQFSNSRSEMNVSTLELGDSALYLCASSPDAGTSGRYHFEQYFGPGTRLTVT.

This clonotype has just one count. This rearrangement joins TRBV4-1 to TRBJ2-3; the match to TRBD2 covers 8 bases. This CDR3 contains 17 residues. V lost 5 bases and J lost 4; bases outside the gene matches: 14. Germline V CDR1 and CDR2: MGHRA, YSYEKL. CDR3 in DNA: TGCGCCAGCAGCTACCCCCCCAGCGGGAGTGGGGCAGATACGCAGTATTTT. Amino acid sequence: CASSYPPSGSGADTQYF.

This clonotype was observed at least ten times. V is TRBV2 and J is TRBJ2-1; D gene uncertain. The germline gives CDR1 SNHLY, CDR2 FYNNEI. The CDR3 length is 13 residues. V was clipped by 7 bases and J by 8 bases, with 15 bases between them. CDR3 residues: CASTTLVIDEQFF. The DNA of the CDR3 is TGTGCCAGCACGACCCTAGTAATCGATGAGCAGTTCTTC.

On this clonotype itself: A junction end diverges from the germline sequence, so it may reflect a read error. V usage is TRBV11-2 and J usage is TRBJ1-6, with 10 bases fitting TRBD1. Germline V gene sequence: CDR1 SGHAT, CDR2 FQNNGV. CDR3 length: 12 residues. As DNA, the CDR3 is TGTGCCAGCAGCTTCGGACAGGGGGGCCCTGACTTT. Its protein product is CASSFGQGGPDF. Using reference TRBV11-2 and TRBJ1-6 for the parts outside the CDR3, the full variable domain is EAGVAQSPRYKIIEKRQSVAFWCNPISGHATLYWYQQILGQGPKLLIQFQNNGVVDDSQLPKDRFSAERLKGVDSTLKIQPAKLEDSAVYLCASSFGQGGPDFGNGTRLTVT.

This clonotype was seen many times. The rearrangement joins TRBV2 to TRBJ2-5; 9 nucleotides line up with TRBD1. Germline V gene sequence: CDR1 SNHLY, CDR2 FYNNEI. After removal of 5 bases from V and 3 bases from J, the junction contained 1 base not matched to a gene. This CDR3 is 13 amino acids long. In DNA form, the CDR3 reads TGTGCCAGCAGTCGGGACAGGGAAGAGACCCAGTACTTC. Residues: CASSRDREETQYF.

This clonotype was picked up many times. The rearrangement uses TRBV4-1 and TRBJ1-2, with TRBD1 identical over 8 bases. This CDR3 comprises 15 residues. Unmatched junction bases numbered 8, after V lost 4 bases and J lost 4 bases. The germline CDR1 and CDR2 sequences are MGHRA and YSYEKL. CDR3 region: CASSPRQGRGYGYTF. The CDR3 coding sequence is TGCGCCAGCAGCCCCCGACAGGGGCGAGGCTATGGCTACACCTTC.

This chain connects TRBV4-1 to TRBJ2-1, with TRBD2 matching 7 bases. Germline lookup yields CDR1 MGHRA and CDR2 YSYEKL. The CDR3 runs 15 residues. Trimming removed 1 base from V and 4 bases from J; junction bases left unmatched: 4. This CDR3 is CASSQAGTTYNEQFF. The CDR3, as DNA: TGCGCCAGCAGCCAAGCGGGGACTACTTACAATGAGCAGTTCTTC.